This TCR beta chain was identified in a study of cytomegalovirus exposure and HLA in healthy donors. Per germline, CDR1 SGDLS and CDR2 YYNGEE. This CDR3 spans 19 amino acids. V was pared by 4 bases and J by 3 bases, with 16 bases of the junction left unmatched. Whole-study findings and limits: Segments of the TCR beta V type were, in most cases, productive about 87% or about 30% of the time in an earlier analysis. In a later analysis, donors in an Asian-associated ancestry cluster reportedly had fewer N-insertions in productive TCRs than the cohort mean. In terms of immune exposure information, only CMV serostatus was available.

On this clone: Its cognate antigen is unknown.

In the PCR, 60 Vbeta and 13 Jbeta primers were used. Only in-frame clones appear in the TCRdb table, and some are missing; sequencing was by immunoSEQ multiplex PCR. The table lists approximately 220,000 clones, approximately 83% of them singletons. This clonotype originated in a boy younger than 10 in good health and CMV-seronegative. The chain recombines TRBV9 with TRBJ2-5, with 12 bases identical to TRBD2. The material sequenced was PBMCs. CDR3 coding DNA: TGTGCCAGCAGCCCCAGACTAGCGGGAGTCTGGGGGGGGGAAGAGACCCAGTACTTC. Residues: CASSPRLAGVWGGEETQYF.